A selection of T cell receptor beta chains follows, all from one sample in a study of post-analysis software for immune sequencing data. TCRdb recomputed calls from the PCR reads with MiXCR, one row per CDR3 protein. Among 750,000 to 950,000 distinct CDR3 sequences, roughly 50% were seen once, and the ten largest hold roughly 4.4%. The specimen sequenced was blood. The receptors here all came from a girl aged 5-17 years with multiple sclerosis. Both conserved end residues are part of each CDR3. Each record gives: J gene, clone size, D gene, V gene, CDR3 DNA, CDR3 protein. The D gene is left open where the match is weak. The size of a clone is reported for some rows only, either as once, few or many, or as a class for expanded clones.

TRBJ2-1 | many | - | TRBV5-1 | TGCGCCAGCAGCTTGGGGTTACGGCAGGGCGGATACAATGAGCAGTTCTTC | CASSLGLRQGGYNEQFF
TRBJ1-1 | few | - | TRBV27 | TGTGCCAGCAGGGATACAGGGAACACTGAAGCTTTCTTT | CASRDTGNTEAFF
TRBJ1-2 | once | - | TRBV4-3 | TGCGCCAGCAGCCCTAATATTATCGATGGCTACACCTTC | CASSPNIIDGYTF
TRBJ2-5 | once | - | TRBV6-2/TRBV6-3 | TGTGCCAGCGGGTGGGCAGGGAGAGAGACCCAGTACTTC | CASGWAGRETQYF
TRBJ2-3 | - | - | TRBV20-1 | TGCAGTGCTATCCCCCTCAATGCGCAGTATTTT | CSAIPLNAQYF
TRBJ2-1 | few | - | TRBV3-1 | TGTGCCAGCAGTCGTCTAAGGGGTGAGGATGAGCAGTTCTTC | CASSRLRGEDEQFF
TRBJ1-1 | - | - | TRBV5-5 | TGTGCCAGCAGCCCACTCACTGAAGCTTTCTTT | CASSPLTEAFF
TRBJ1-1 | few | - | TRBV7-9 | TGTGCCAGCCTCGAGATAGGGGGGATGAACACTGAAGCTTTCTTT | CASLEIGGMNTEAFF
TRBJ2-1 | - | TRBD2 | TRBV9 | TGTGCCAGCACCCCCTTCGGGAGGGACAATGAGCAGTTCTTC | CASTPFGRDNEQFF
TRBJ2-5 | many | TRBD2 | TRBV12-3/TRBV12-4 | TGTGCCAGCAGTTTAAGGCGGGGGGAGACCCAGTACTTC | CASSLRRGETQYF